This entry lists 17 T cell receptor beta chains sequenced from one sample in a study of blood T cell repertoires in COVID-19. The repertoire was sequenced with immunoSEQ multiplex PCR; TCRdb's copy has only in-frame clones and lacks some. Here the sample spans fewer than 350,000 clones, roughly 89% being singletons. Sequenced input: peripheral blood. These receptors came from an older woman with COVID-19, enrolled during active disease.

The sample holds one count of this clone. The CDR3 nucleotides read TGTGCCAGTAGTTCGGGACAGTATAATGAAAAACTGTTTTTT. Residues: CASSSGQYNEKLFF. The V and J genes are TRBV19 and TRBJ1-4; TRBD1 matches at 7 bases. Trimming cost V 5 bases and J 4 bases; bases outside gene matches: 4. Germline V lookup: CDR1 LNHDA, CDR2 SQIVND (reference sequence). This CDR3 comprises 14 residues.

The chain has TRBV27 and TRBJ1-5; D remains unclear. The length of the CDR3 is 12 residues. Trimming took off 3 bases at V and 5 bases at J, with 5 bases between the two ends. The germline V gene has CDR1 MNHEY and CDR2 SMNVEV (reference sequence). CDR3 loop: CASSLPDQPQHF. CDR3 coding DNA: TGTGCCAGCAGTTTGCCGGATCAGCCCCAGCATTTT.

This chain uses TRBV9 with TRBJ1-3; the match to TRBD1 covers 8 bases. V dropped 6 bases and J dropped 0; count of bases not matched to a gene: 8. Germline CDR1 reads SGDLS; CDR2 reads YYNGEE. The CDR3 length is 16 residues. Written as DNA, the CDR3 is TGTGCCAGCAACCCAGGGGGCGCAATCTCTGGAAACACCATATATTTT. Protein sequence: CASNPGGAISGNTIYF.

The V call is TRBV11-2, the J call TRBJ2-7; no reliable D call. Germline CDR1 and CDR2: SGHAT and FQNNGV. CDR3 size: 15 residues. Trimming pared 5 bases from V and 0 bases from J, leaving 14 bases between. CDR3 in amino acids: CASSPPSRSSYEQYF. In DNA form, the CDR3 reads TGTGCCAGCAGCCCCCCAAGCCGTAGCTCCTACGAGCAGTACTTC.

The genes are TRBV5-1 and TRBJ1-1; TRBD1 might be the D (6 bases). Trimming stripped 4 bases from V and 3 bases from J, with 13 bases between. Looked up from germline, CDR1 is SGHRS and CDR2 is YFSETQ. The CDR3 sequence is 14 residues long. The DNA for the CDR3 is TGCGCCAGCAGCCGGTCCGGACAGCACACTGAAGCTTTCTTT. It is translated as CASSRSGQHTEAFF.

The chain recombines TRBV6-5 with TRBJ2-7, with 8 nucleotides matching TRBD1. J was trimmed by 4 bases and V by 7 bases; bases with no gene match: 6. The germline V gene encodes CDR1 MNHEY and CDR2 SVGAGI. The CDR3 contains 13 residues. The CDR3 DNA is TGTGCCAGCACGACAGGGGTATCATACGAGCAGTACTTC. Encoded protein: CASTTGVSYEQYF.

The genes are TRBV18 and TRBJ1-3; 8 bases are a match to TRBD1. The CDR3 runs 16 residues. The V segment lost 3 bases and the J segment 0 bases; nucleotides outside the gene matches: 4. From germline, CDR1 is KGHSH and CDR2 LQKENI. The CDR3 is CASSPIDRGSGNTIYF. The CDR3 nucleotides read TGTGCCAGCTCACCGATAGACAGGGGCTCTGGAAACACCATATATTTT.

The V gene is TRBV3-1 (or the pseudogene TRBV3-2), the J gene TRBJ2-3, with TRBD2 as a possible D gene (6 bases). Trimming took off 2 bases at V and 2 bases at J, with 17 bases between the two ends. There are 17 residues in the CDR3. Germline assignment: CDR1 LGHDT and CDR2 YNNKEL (reference sequence). This CDR3 is CASSQFGGGTPTDTQYF. The CDR3 bases are TGTGCCAGCAGCCAATTCGGCGGAGGGACTCCCACAGATACGCAGTATTTT.

V and J are TRBV7-9 and TRBJ1-6; the D is unclear. The ends were cut back, 8 bases at V and 6 bases at J, with 14 bases in the middle. The germline V gene has CDR1 SEHNR and CDR2 FQNEAQ (reference sequence). CDR3 size: 14 residues. This chain's CDR3 is CASQVSLINSPLHF. CDR3 sequence (DNA): TGTGCCAGCCAGGTCTCTCTTATTAATTCACCCCTCCACTTT.

The chain employs TRBV7-9 and TRBJ1-3, with D tentatively TRBD1 (5 bases). Germline CDR1 reads SEHNR; CDR2 reads FQNEAQ (reference sequence). V lost 5 bases, J lost 0 bases, and 11 bases lay in between. The length of the CDR3 is 15 residues. CDR3 sequence reads: CASSRGLSSGNTIYF. The DNA for the CDR3 is TGTGCCAGCAGCCGGGGACTGAGCTCTGGAAACACCATATATTTT.

This chain links TRBV5-1 with TRBJ2-1, with D possibly matching TRBD1 (6 bases). V lost 4 bases to trimming and J lost 6 bases, with 26 bases between them. The CDR3 extends over 18 amino acids. The germline CDR1 and CDR2 sequences are SGHRS and YFSETQ. The CDR3 reads CASSPDASGDVVGNEQFF. DNA for the CDR3: TGCGCCAGCAGCCCCGACGCCTCAGGGGACGTAGTTGGCAATGAGCAGTTCTTC. Full variable domain (outside the CDR3, taken from reference TRBV5-1 and TRBJ2-1): KAGVTQTPRYLIKTRGQQVTLSCSPISGHRSVSWYQQTPGQGLQFLFEYFSETQRNKGNFPGRFSGRQFSNSRSEMNVSTLELGDSALYLCASSPDASGDVVGNEQFFGPGTRLTVL.

This rearrangement joins TRBV7-9 to TRBJ1-1; D is uncertain. Trimming took 1 base from V and 1 from J, leaving 10 bases between them. The CDR3 length is 15 residues. Per the germline V gene, CDR1 is SEHNR and CDR2 is FQNEAQ (reference sequence). The CDR3 DNA is TGTGCCAGCAGCTTAGGAGGGTTTGGGAACACTGAAGCTTTCTTT. The encoded protein is CASSLGGFGNTEAFF.

This rearrangement joins TRBV28 to TRBJ1-1; D might be TRBD1 (5 bases). The CDR3 loop spans 14 amino acids. V lost 2 bases, J lost 3 bases, and 10 bases lay in between. Germline V gene lookup returns CDR1 MDHEN and CDR2 SYDVKM. The CDR3 DNA is TGTGCCAGCAGTTTAGCAGGGCTATACACTGAAGCTTTCTTT. Residues: CASSLAGLYTEAFF.

The chain combines TRBV19 with TRBJ1-2; tentatively, D is TRBD1 (6 bases). V was shortened by 2 bases and J by 6 bases, with 25 bases between the two germline ends. Germline V gene lookup returns CDR1 LNHDA and CDR2 SQIVND (reference sequence). The CDR3 loop spans 18 amino acids. CDR3 in amino acids: CASSISFGAGGGLHGYTF. CDR3 sequence (DNA): TGTGCCAGTAGTATATCCTTTGGCGCGGGAGGGGGATTGCATGGCTACACCTTC.

This chain joins TRBV5-6 and TRBJ2-2; TRBD1 might be the D (5 bases). Per the germline V gene, CDR1 is SGHDT and CDR2 is YYEEEE. The CDR3 loop spans 16 amino acids. Trimming took 0 bases from V and 1 from J, leaving 10 bases between them. The CDR3 here is CASSLVATENTGELFF. The CDR3 DNA is TGTGCCAGCAGCTTGGTCGCGACAGAGAACACCGGGGAGCTGTTTTTT.

This chain uses TRBV5-1 with TRBJ1-4, with D hard to call. CDR1 is SGHRS, CDR2 YFSETQ, per germline. The CDR3 is 15 amino acids. V lost 4 bases and J lost 0, with 10 bases in between. CDR3 loop: CASSPLSATNEKLFF. The CDR3 bases are TGCGCCAGCAGCCCCTTATCGGCAACTAATGAAAAACTGTTTTTT.

J is TRBJ1-5 and V is TRBV11-2; TRBD1 might be the D (6 bases). V shed 3 bases and J shed 1 base, with 10 bases lying between them. There are 15 residues in the CDR3. Germline V gene sequence: CDR1 SGHAT, CDR2 FQNNGV. The CDR3 DNA reads as TGTGCCAGCAGCTTCACAAGGGGGAGCAATCAGCCCCAGCATTTT. Protein: CASSFTRGSNQPQHF.